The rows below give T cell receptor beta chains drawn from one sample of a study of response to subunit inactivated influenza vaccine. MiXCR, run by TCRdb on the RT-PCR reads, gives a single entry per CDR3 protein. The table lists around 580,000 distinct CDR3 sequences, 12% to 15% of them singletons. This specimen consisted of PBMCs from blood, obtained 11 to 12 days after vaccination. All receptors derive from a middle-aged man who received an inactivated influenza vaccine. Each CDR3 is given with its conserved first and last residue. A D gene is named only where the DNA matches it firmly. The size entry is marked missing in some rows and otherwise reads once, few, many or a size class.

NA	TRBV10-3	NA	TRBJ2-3	CAISESMDTQYF	TGTGCCATCAGTGAGTCGATGGATACGCAGTATTTT
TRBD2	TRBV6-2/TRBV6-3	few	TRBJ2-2	CASTLTSGRPVGELFF	TGTGCCAGCACCCTAACTAGCGGGAGGCCCGTTGGGGAGCTGTTTTTT
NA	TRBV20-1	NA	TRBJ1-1	CSARITGWGTEAFF	TGCAGTGCTAGAATAACAGGGTGGGGCACTGAAGCTTTCTTT
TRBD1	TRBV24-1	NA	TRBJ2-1	CATSGGDNEQFF	TGTGCCACCTCAGGGGGCGATAATGAGCAGTTCTTC
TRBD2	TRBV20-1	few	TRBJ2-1	CSARLAGPREQFF	TGCAGTGCTAGACTAGCGGGGCCTCGGGAGCAGTTCTTC
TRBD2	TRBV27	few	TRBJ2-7	CASSLSVAGASEQYF	TGTGCCAGCAGTTTATCGGTAGCGGGAGCCTCCGAGCAGTACTTC
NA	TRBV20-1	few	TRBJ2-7	CSAPGRALYEQYF	TGCAGTGCTCCTGGCAGGGCGCTCTACGAGCAGTACTTC
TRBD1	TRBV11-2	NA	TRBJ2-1	CASSFGTGNYNEQFF	TGTGCCAGCAGCTTCGGGACAGGGAACTACAATGAGCAGTTCTTC
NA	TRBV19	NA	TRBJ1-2	CARYRDTGSGGYTF	TGTGCCAGATACCGGGATACCGGATCTGGTGGCTACACCTTC
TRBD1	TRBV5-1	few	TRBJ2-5	CASSLWDRKETQYF	TGCGCCAGCAGCTTGTGGGACAGGAAAGAGACCCAGTACTTC
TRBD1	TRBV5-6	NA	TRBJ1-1	CASSSWTGLDTEAFF	TGTGCCAGCAGCTCGTGGACAGGGCTTGACACTGAAGCTTTCTTT
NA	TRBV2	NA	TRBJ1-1	CASSSGRMNTEAFF	TGTGCCAGCAGTTCAGGGAGAATGAACACTGAAGCTTTCTTT
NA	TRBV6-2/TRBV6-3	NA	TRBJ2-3	CASSPAPESTQYF	TGTGCCAGCAGTCCCGCACCCGAGAGTACGCAGTATTTT
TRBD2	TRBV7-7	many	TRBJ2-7	CASSGGPSYEQYF	TGTGCCAGCTCGGGAGGGCCGTCCTACGAGCAGTACTTC
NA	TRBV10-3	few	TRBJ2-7	CAIRPDSSSYEQYF	TGTGCCATCCGACCGGACAGTTCTTCCTACGAGCAGTACTTC
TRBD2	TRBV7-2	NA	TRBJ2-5	CASSKNSGGPGATQYF	TGTGCCAGCAGCAAAAATAGCGGGGGCCCCGGAGCGACCCAGTACTTC
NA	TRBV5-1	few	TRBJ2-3	CASSLGVESTDTQYF	TGCGCCAGCAGCTTGGGAGTAGAGAGCACAGATACGCAGTATTTT
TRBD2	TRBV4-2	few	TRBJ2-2	CASSQDRLAGGSGELFF	TGTGCCAGCAGCCAAGATCGCCTAGCGGGAGGGTCCGGGGAGCTGTTTTTT
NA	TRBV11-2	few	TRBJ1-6	CASSLDSPDSPLHF	TGTGCCAGCAGCTTAGATTCCCCCGATTCACCCCTCCACTTT
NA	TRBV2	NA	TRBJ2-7	CASSEVWSYSYEQYF	TGTGCCAGCAGTGAAGTATGGAGCTACTCCTACGAGCAGTACTTC
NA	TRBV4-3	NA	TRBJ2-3	CASSQVADGTDTQYF	TGCGCCAGCAGCCAAGTTGCTGACGGGACAGATACGCAGTATTTT
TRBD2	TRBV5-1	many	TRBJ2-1	CASSKLAGGSYNEQFF	TGCGCCAGCAGCAAACTAGCGGGGGGATCCTACAATGAGCAGTTCTTC
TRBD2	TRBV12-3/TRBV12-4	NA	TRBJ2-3	CASSRTSGDTQYF	TGTGCCAGCAGTCGGACTAGCGGGGATACGCAGTATTTT
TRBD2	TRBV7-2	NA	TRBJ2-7	CASSPETSGWAYEQYF	TGTGCCAGCAGCCCCGAGACTAGCGGGTGGGCCTACGAGCAGTACTTC
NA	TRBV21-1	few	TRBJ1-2	CASSKPPKQGVDGYTF	TGTGCCAGCAGCAAGCCCCCTAAACAGGGTGTGGATGGCTACACCTTC
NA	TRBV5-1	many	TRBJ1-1	CASRQAYRRTEAFF	TGCGCCAGCAGACAAGCCTATCGTAGAACTGAAGCTTTCTTT
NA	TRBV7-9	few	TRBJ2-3	CASTSGRGSYFTDTQYF	TGTGCCAGCACCAGTGGTCGGGGGTCTTACTTCACAGATACGCAGTATTTT
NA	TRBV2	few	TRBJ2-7	CASSGDSGEQYF	TGTGCCAGCAGTGGAGACAGTGGCGAGCAGTACTTC
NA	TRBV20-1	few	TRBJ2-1	CSAKDYGGYNEQFF	TGCAGTGCCAAAGACTATGGGGGATACAATGAGCAGTTCTTC
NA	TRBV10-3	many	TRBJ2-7	CATMDGTYEQYF	TGTGCCACCATGGACGGGACCTACGAGCAGTACTTC
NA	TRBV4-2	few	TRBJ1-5	CASSQAVHSNQPQHF	TGTGCCAGCAGCCAAGCGGTCCATTCGAATCAGCCCCAGCATTTT
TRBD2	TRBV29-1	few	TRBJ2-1	CSVVDRGSRLWGSSYNEQFF	TGCAGCGTTGTAGACCGCGGGAGTCGTCTCTGGGGGAGCTCCTACAATGAGCAGTTCTTC
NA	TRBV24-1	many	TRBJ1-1	CATSDLPHGTLNTEAFF	TGTGCCACCAGTGATTTGCCCCACGGAACTCTGAACACTGAAGCTTTCTTT
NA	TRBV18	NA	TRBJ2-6	CASSPTYGTSGANVLTF	TGTGCCAGCTCACCTACCTACGGGACCTCTGGGGCCAACGTCCTGACTTTC
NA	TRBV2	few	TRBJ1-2	CASTSQQGPVHNYGYTF	TGTGCCAGCACGAGTCAACAGGGACCTGTGCATAACTATGGCTACACCTTC
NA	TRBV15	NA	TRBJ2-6	CATRGHPNHPGANVLTF	TGTGCCACCAGGGGACACCCTAATCATCCTGGGGCCAACGTCCTGACTTTC
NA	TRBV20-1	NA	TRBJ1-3	CSASSHGNTIYF	TGCAGTGCCTCCTCCCATGGAAACACCATATATTTT
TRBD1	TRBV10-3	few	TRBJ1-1	CAIIGQGGTEAFF	TGTGCCATCATCGGACAGGGGGGTACTGAAGCTTTCTTT
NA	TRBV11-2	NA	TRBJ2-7	CASSVDRGRTSGIYEQYF	TGTGCCAGCAGCGTAGACAGGGGGCGTACTAGCGGGATCTACGAGCAGTACTTC
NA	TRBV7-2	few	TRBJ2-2	CASSLEPSVAGELFF	TGTGCCAGCAGCTTAGAGCCCTCGGTCGCCGGGGAGCTGTTTTTT
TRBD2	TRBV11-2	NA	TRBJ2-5	CASSWTSGYQETQYF	TGTGCCAGCAGCTGGACTAGCGGGTACCAAGAGACCCAGTACTTC